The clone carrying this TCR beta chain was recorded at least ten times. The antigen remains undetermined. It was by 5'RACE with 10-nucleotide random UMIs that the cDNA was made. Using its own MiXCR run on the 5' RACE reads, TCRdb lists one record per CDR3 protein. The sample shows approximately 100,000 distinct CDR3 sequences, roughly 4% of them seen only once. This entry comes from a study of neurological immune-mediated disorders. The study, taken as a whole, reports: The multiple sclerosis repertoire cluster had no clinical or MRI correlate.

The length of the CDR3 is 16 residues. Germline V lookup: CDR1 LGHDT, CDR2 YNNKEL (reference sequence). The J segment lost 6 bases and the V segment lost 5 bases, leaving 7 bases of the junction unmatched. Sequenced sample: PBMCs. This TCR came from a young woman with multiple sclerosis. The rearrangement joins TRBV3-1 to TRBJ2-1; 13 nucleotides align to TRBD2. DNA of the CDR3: TGTGCCAGCAGCAAAACTAGCGGGGGGGCCCTCAATGAGCAGTTCTTC. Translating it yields CASSKTSGGALNEQFF.